Listed here are 2 T cell receptor beta chains from one sample, sequenced in a study of tissue T cells after allogeneic stem cell transplantation. Sequencing used immunoSEQ multiplex PCR; TCRdb keeps in-frame clones, though not all of them. This table has 20,000 to 25,000 clones, about 70% appearing once. The sequencing sample was made of blood. The receptors here all came from a female BALB/c mouse in good health. MHC haplotype: H2-d.

As to this clone: Mouse gene names apply. The read stops 1 residue short of the end of the CDR3; the missing end is completed from the germline J gene. The chain joins TRBV4 to TRBJ1-6; D unclear. TRBJ1-6 is reported as an ORF; its role is uncertain. Germline V gene sequence: CDR1 LGHDT, CDR2 YNNKQL (reference sequence). The CDR3 spans 13 residues. The V and J ends lost 5 bases and 5 bases respectively, with 7 bases between them. Incomplete CDR3 DNA: TGTGCCAGCAGCGTGACAAATAATTCGCCCCTCTAC. Translation gives CASSVTNNSPLY. The entire CDR3 reads CASSVTNNSPLYF.

Concerning this clone: Genes and germline come from the mouse. The read terminates 1 residue before the CDR3 end, so the remaining end is supplied by the germline J gene. J is TRBJ2-1 and V is TRBV29; no clear D gene. Germline lookup yields CDR1 MSHET and CDR2 SYDVDS. The V and J ends lost 6 bases and 2 bases respectively, with 8 bases between them. This CDR3 has 13 residues. CDR3 bases read: TGTGCTAGCAGGGGTGAAGACTATGCTGAGCAGTTC. Residues: CASRGEDYAEQF. The complete CDR3 protein is CASRGEDYAEQFF.